This T cell receptor beta chain was sequenced in a study of blood T cell repertoires in COVID-19. In the study overall: Acute and convalescent COVID-19 specimens originated in the United States, Italy and Spain.

The CDR3 is 16 residues long. CDR1 is PRHDT, CDR2 FYEKMQ, per germline (reference sequence). The germline V and J ends were trimmed by 3 bases and 0 bases, with 9 bases remaining between them. Libraries were prepared by immunoSEQ multiplex PCR; TCRdb keeps only in-frame clonotypes and omits some of them. The data contain some 200,000 clones, roughly 90% of them singletons. Sequences were obtained from peripheral blood. The receptor was isolated from a middle-aged woman with acute or convalescent COVID-19. The J gene is TRBJ2-6, the V gene TRBV13; D is unclear. The CDR3 reads CASSFWRPSGANVLTF. CDR3 nucleotides: TGTGCCAGCAGCTTCTGGCGGCCCTCTGGGGCCAACGTCCTGACTTTC.